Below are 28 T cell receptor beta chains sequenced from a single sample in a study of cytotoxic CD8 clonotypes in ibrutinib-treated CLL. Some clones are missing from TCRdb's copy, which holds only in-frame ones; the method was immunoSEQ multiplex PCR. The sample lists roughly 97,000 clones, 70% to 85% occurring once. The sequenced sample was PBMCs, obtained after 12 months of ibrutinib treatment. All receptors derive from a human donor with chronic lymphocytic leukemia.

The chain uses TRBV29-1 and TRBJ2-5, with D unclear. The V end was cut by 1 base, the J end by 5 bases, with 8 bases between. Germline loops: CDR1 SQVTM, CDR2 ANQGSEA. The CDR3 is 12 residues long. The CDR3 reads CSVEGQSETQYF. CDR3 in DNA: TGCAGCGTTGAAGGGCAATCGGAGACCCAGTACTTC.

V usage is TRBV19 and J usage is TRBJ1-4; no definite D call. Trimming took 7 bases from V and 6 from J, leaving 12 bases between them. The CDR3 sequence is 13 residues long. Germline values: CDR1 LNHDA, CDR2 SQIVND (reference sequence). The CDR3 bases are TGTGCCAGTAAGGGCCACCACGATGAAAAACTGTTTTTT. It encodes CASKGHHDEKLFF. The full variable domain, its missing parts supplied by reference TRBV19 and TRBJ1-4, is DGGITQSPKYLFRKEGQNVTLSCEQNLNHDAMYWYRQDPGQGLRLIYYSQIVNDFQKGDIAEGYSVSREKKESFPLTVTSAQKNPTAFYLCASKGHHDEKLFFGSGTQLSVL.

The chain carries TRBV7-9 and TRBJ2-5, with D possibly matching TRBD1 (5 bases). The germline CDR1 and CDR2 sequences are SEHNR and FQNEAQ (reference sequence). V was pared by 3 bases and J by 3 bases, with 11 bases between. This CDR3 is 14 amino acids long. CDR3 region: CASSLAGPKETQYF. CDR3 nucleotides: TGTGCCAGCAGCTTGGCAGGGCCGAAAGAGACCCAGTACTTC.

The CDR3 DNA reads TGCGCCAGCAGACTGTCCCAGGGGGGAAACACCATATATTTT. Its translation: CASRLSQGGNTIYF. The rearrangement links TRBV5-1 to TRBJ1-3, with D perhaps matching TRBD1 (6 bases). V was cut by 5 bases and J by 4 bases, with 13 bases left in between. The CDR3 has 14 residues. The germline gives CDR1 SGHRS, CDR2 YFSETQ.

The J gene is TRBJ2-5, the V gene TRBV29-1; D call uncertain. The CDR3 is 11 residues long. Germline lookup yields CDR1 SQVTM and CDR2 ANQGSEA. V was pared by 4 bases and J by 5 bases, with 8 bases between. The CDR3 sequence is CSVVLRETQYF. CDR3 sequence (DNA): TGCAGCGTTGTACTCAGGGAGACCCAGTACTTC.

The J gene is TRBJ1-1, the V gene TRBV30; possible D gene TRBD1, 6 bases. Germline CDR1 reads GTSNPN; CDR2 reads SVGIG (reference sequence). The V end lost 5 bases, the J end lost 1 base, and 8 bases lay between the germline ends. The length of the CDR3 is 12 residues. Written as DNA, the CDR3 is TGTGCCTGGCAGGGGAGGAACACTGAAGCTTTCTTT. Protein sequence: CAWQGRNTEAFF.

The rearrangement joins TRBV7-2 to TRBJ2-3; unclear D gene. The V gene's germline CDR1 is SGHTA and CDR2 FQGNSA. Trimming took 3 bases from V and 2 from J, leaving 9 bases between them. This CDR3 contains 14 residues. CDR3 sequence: CASSFKEVTDTQYF. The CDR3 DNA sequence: TGTGCCAGCAGCTTCAAGGAAGTCACAGATACGCAGTATTTT. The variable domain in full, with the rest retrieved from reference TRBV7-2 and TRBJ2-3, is GAGVSQSPSNKVTEKGKDVELRCDPISGHTALYWYRQSLGQGLEFLIYFQGNSAPDKSGLPSDRFSAERTGGSVSTLTIQRTQQEDSAVYLCASSFKEVTDTQYFGPGTRLTVL.

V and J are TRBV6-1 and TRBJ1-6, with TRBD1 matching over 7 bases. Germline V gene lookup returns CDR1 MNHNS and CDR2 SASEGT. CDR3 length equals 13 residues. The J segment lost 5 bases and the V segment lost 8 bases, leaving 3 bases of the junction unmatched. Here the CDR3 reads CASLGQNNSPLHF. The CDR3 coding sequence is TGTGCCAGCTTGGGACAGAATAATTCACCCCTCCACTTT.

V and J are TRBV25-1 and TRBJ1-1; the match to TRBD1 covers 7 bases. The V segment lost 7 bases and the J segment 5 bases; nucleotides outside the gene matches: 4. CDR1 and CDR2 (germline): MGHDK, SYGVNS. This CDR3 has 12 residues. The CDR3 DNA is TGTGCCAGCAAATCGACAGGGACTGAAGCTTTCTTT. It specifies CASKSTGTEAFF.

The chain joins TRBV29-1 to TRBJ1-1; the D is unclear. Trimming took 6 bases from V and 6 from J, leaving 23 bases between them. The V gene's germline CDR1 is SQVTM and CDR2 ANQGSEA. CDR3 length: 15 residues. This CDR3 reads CSVPLSPTYGAEAFF. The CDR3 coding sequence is TGCAGCGTACCCCTCTCCCCAACATACGGCGCTGAAGCTTTCTTT.

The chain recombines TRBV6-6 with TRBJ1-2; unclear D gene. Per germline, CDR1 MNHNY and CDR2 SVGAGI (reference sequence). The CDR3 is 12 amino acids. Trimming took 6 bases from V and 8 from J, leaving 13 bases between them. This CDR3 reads CASRPSKDGYTF. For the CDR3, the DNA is TGTGCCAGCAGGCCCAGCAAAGACGGCTACACCTTC.

The CDR3 DNA reads as TGTGCCAGCTGGGCACAGCAAGAGACCCAGTACTTC. Protein product: CASWAQQETQYF. V usage is TRBV6-6 and J usage is TRBJ2-5, with unresolved D. CDR1 is MNHNY and CDR2 is SVGAGI in the germline V gene (reference sequence). Trimming cost V 8 bases and J 2 bases, with 9 bases left between them. The CDR3 sequence is 12 residues long.

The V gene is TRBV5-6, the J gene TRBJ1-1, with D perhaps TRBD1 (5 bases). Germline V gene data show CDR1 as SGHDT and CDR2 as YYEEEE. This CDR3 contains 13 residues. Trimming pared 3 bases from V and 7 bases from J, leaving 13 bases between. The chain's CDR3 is CASSSLGTLEAFF. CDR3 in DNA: TGTGCCAGCAGCTCCTTGGGGACCCTTGAAGCTTTCTTT.

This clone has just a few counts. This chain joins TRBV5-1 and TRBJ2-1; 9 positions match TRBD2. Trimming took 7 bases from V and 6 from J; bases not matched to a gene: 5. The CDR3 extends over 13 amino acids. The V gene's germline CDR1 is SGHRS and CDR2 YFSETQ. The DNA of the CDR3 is TGCGCCAGCCAGGGACTAGCCCTCAATGAGCAGTTCTTC. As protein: CASQGLALNEQFF.

The DNA for the CDR3 is TGTGCCAGCAGAACTCAGAAACCCACAGATACGCAGTATTTT. Protein sequence: CASRTQKPTDTQYF. The J gene is TRBJ2-3, the V gene TRBV6-1; no clear D gene. V lost 6 bases and J lost 2, with 12 bases in between. The CDR3 extends over 14 amino acids. The germline V gene has CDR1 MNHNS and CDR2 SASEGT.

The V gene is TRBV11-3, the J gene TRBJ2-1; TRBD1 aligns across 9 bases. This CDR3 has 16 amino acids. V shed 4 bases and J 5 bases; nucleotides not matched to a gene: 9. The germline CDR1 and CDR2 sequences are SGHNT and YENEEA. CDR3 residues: CASSSGTGIGDNEQFF. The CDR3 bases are TGTGCCAGCAGCTCCGGGACAGGGATCGGGGACAATGAGCAGTTCTTC.

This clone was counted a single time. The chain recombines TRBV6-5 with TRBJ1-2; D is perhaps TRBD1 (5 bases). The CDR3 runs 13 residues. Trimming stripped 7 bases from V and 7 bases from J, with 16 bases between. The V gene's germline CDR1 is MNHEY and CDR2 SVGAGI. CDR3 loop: CASTDNKLRGYTF. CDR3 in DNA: TGTGCCAGCACGGACAATAAACTCCGTGGCTACACCTTC.

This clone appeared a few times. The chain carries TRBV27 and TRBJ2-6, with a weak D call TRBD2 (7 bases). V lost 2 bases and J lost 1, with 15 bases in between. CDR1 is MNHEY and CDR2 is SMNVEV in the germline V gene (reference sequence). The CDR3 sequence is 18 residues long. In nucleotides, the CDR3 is TGTGCCAGCAGTTTAGACCGGGGGGCGACTTCTGGGGCCAACGTCCTGACTTTC. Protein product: CASSLDRGATSGANVLTF.

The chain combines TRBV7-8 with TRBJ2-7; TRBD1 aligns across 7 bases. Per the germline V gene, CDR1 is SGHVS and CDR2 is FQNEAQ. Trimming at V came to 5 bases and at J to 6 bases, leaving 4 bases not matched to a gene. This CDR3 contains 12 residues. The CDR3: CASSTPGGEQYF. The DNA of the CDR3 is TGTGCCAGCAGCACCCCAGGGGGCGAGCAGTACTTC.

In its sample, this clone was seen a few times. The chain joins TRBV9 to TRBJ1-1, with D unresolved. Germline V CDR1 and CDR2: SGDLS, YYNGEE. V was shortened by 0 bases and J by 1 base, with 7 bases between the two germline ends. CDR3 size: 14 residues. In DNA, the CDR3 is TGTGCCAGCAGCGTAGGGAGCACGAACACTGAAGCTTTCTTT. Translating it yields CASSVGSTNTEAFF.

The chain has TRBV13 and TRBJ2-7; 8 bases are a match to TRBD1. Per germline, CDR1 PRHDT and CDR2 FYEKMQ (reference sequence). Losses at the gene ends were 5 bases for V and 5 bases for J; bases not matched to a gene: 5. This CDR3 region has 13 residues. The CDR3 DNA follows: TGTGCCAGCAGCGCCAGGGGGCCCCACGAGCAGTACTTC. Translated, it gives CASSARGPHEQYF.

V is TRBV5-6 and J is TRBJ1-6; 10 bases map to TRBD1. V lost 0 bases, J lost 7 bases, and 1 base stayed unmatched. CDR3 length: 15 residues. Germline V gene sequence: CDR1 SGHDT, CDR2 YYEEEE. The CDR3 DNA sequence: TGTGCCAGCAGCTTGGGGACAGGGGGGAATTCACCCCTCCACTTT. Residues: CASSLGTGGNSPLHF.

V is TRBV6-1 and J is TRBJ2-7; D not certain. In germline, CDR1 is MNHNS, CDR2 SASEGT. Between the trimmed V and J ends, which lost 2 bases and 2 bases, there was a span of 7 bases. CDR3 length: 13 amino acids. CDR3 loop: CASSELRTYEQYF. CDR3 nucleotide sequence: TGTGCCAGCAGTGAACTTAGGACCTACGAGCAGTACTTC.

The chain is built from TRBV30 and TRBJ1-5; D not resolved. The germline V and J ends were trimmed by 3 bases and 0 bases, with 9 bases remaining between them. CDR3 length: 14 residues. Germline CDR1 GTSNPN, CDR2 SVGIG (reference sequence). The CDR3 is CAWRPKDSNQPQHF. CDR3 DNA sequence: TGTGCCTGGAGACCCAAGGATAGCAATCAGCCCCAGCATTTT. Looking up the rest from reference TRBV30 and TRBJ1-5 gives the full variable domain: SQTIHQWPATLVQPVGSPLSLECTVEGTSNPNLYWYRQAAGRGLQLLFYSVGIGQISSEVPQNLSASRPQDRQFILSSKKLLLSDSGFYLCAWRPKDSNQPQHFGDGTRLSIL.

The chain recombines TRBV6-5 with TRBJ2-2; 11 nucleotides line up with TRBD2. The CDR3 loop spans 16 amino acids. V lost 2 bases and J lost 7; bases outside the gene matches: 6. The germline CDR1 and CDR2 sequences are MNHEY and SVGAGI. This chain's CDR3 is CASSYSPSGGYGELFF. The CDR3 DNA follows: TGTGCCAGCAGTTACAGCCCTAGCGGGGGGTACGGGGAGCTGTTTTTT.

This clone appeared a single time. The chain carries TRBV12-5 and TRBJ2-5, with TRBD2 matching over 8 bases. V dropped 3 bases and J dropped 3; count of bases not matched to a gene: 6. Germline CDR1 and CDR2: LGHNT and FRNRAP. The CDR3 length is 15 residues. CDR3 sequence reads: CASGLRRGGEETQYF. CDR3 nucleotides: TGTGCTAGTGGTTTAAGACGGGGGGGAGAAGAGACCCAGTACTTC.

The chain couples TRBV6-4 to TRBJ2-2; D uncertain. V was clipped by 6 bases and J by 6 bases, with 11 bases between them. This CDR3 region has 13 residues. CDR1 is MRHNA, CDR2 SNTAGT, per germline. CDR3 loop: CASSSSRAGELFF. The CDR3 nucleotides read TGTGCCAGCAGCTCCTCTAGGGCCGGGGAGCTGTTTTTT.

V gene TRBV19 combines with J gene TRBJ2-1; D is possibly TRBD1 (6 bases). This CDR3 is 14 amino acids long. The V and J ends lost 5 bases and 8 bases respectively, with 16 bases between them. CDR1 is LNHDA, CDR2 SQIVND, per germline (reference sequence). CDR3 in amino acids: CASSLGGAVDEQFF. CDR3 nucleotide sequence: TGTGCCAGTAGTCTTGGGGGCGCGGTTGATGAGCAGTTCTTC.